What follows are 5 T cell receptor beta chains derived from one specimen sequenced in a study of cytomegalovirus exposure and HLA in healthy donors (dated by TCRdb to about 2017). The method was the immunoSEQ multiplex PCR assay. For the multiplex PCR, a mixture combining 60 forward primers for TCR Vbeta segments and 13 reverse primers for TCR Jbeta segments was used. Not all clones reach the TCRdb copy of this immuneACCESS table, which keeps in-frame sequences only. Checked studies attribute under half of the gap to unresolved V genes and leave the rest unexplained. The sample profile shows about 220,000 clones; over 60% of them were found once. In total, the top ten clones hold 0.63% of the sample. Sequenced material: PBMCs. The receptor set was obtained from a man younger than 30 in good health and CMV-seronegative.

This chain links TRBV9 with TRBJ2-1; the D gene is possibly TRBD2 (6 bases). CDR1 is SGDLS, CDR2 YYNGEE, per germline. This CDR3 is built from 15 residues. Trimming removed 0 bases from V and 7 bases from J, with 14 bases in between. The CDR3 region has the DNA TGTGCCAGCAGCGTAGAGGAGGGTCTACAAAATGAGCAGTTCTTC. Translated, it gives CASSVEEGLQNEQFF.

The gene calls are TRBV7-3 and TRBJ1-1; 8 bases map to TRBD1. Germline CDR1 reads SGHTA; CDR2 reads FQGTGA. The CDR3 runs to 16 residues. Germline trimming cut 5 bases from V and 4 bases from J; bases unmatched to any gene: 12. CDR3 DNA: TGTGCCAGCAGCCAGGGACAGGTGGGTTTGGGCACTGAAGCTTTCTTT. It is translated as CASSQGQVGLGTEAFF. Combining the CDR3 with reference TRBV7-3 and TRBJ1-1 gives the whole variable domain GAGVSQTPSNKVTEKGKYVELRCDPISGHTALYWYRQSLGQGPEFLIYFQGTGAADDSGLPNDRFFAVRPEGSVSTLKIQRTERGDSAVYLCASSQGQVGLGTEAFFGQGTRLTVV.

To note about this clone: The junction does not match germline at one end; this may be a read error. Here the CDR3 DNA reads TGCAGCGTTGAGGGGGGGGCGTCGAACTCTAACACCGGAGAGCTGTTTTTT. Protein: CSVEGGASNSNTGELFF. The genes are TRBV29-1 and TRBJ2-2; D perhaps matches TRBD2 (7 bases). Germline V gives CDR1 SQVTM, CDR2 ANQGSEA. The CDR3 has 17 amino acids.

The chain carries TRBV7-8 and TRBJ2-7, with D tentatively TRBD2 (6 bases). The CDR3 has 15 amino acids. The V and J ends lost 5 bases and 0 bases respectively, with 14 bases between them. CDR1 SGHVS and CDR2 FQNEAQ come from the germline V gene. Written as DNA, the CDR3 is TGTGCCAGCAGCCTGGGGGGAATGAGCTCCTACGAGCAGTACTTC. Translating it yields CASSLGGMSSYEQYF.

This clone was detected once. This sequence joins TRBV5-1 and TRBJ2-5, with TRBD2 matching 8 bases. Germline CDR1 reads SGHRS; CDR2 reads YFSETQ. Losses at the gene ends were 6 bases for V and 0 bases for J; bases not matched to a gene: 10. This CDR3 has 16 amino acids. The CDR3, as DNA: TGCGCCAGCAACTCCGGGACTAGAGGCAACCAAGAGACCCAGTACTTC. It encodes CASNSGTRGNQETQYF.